A selection of T cell receptor beta chains follows, all from one sample in a study of beta chain features in type 1 diabetes. Profiling relied on immunoSEQ multiplex PCR, and the TCRdb table lists in-frame clones only, not all of them. This sample yields some 290,000 clones, of which around 25% are seen a single time; about 0.012% belongs to the top ten. The sample comprised naive CD4+ T cells from blood. The receptors come from a woman aged 25 to 39 with type 1 diabetes. Each CDR3 is given with its conserved first and last residue. Each record gives: V gene, D gene, clone size, J gene, CDR3 protein, CDR3 DNA. The D gene is left open where the match is weak. Size is omitted from some rows. Given values are once, few, many or a class for expanded clones.

TRBV4-2	NA	NA	TRBJ2-1	CASSQLQSVYNEQFF	TGTGCCAGCAGCCAACTCCAGAGCGTGTACAATGAGCAGTTCTTC
TRBV7-9	NA	NA	TRBJ2-2	CASRPDTNTGELFF	TGTGCCAGCAGACCCGACACTAACACCGGGGAGCTGTTTTTT
TRBV30	TRBD1	few	TRBJ1-5	CAWRDRGISNQPQHF	TGTGCCTGGAGAGACAGGGGGATAAGCAATCAGCCCCAGCATTTT
TRBV5-8	NA	few	TRBJ2-7	CASSSRGEQYF	TGTGCCAGCAGCTCTCGGGGGGAGCAGTACTTC
TRBV4-2	NA	NA	TRBJ2-7	CASSQDRLYSYEQYF	TGTGCCAGCAGCCAAGATAGACTTTACTCCTACGAGCAGTACTTC
TRBV29-1	NA	few	TRBJ1-2	CSAEAGSHNYGYTF	TGCAGCGCCGAGGCGGGAAGTCATAACTATGGCTACACCTTC
TRBV5-1	TRBD1	NA	TRBJ1-2	CASSLVGVRDRGNGGYTF	TGCGCCAGCAGCTTGGTGGGCGTCCGGGACAGGGGCAATGGTGGCTACACCTTC
TRBV28	TRBD2	few	TRBJ2-7	CASLGNSGRRPYEQYF	TGTGCCAGCTTGGGTAATAGCGGGAGGCGTCCGTACGAGCAGTACTTC
TRBV18	TRBD1	NA	TRBJ1-5	CASSPGQGANQPQHF	TGTGCCAGCTCGCCGGGACAGGGGGCCAATCAGCCCCAGCATTTT
TRBV5-1	NA	NA	TRBJ2-2	CASSRDSGTGELFF	TGCGCCAGCAGCCGGGATTCGGGCACCGGGGAGCTGTTTTTT
TRBV19	TRBD1	NA	TRBJ1-5	CASSSATGLGNQPQHF	TGTGCCAGTAGTAGTGCGACAGGGTTGGGCAATCAGCCCCAGCATTTT
TRBV5-1	NA	few	TRBJ2-2	CASSLQGHGELFF	TGCGCCAGCAGCTTACAGGGTCACGGGGAGCTGTTTTTT
TRBV9	NA	few	TRBJ2-1	CASSVVLADNEQFF	TGTGCCAGCAGCGTAGTGTTAGCCGACAATGAGCAGTTCTTC
TRBV30	TRBD2	few	TRBJ2-7	CAWSLAGAILYEQYF	TGTGCCTGGTCGCTAGCGGGCGCAATTCTCTACGAGCAGTACTTC
TRBV23-1	TRBD1	NA	TRBJ2-7	CASSYDRVSYEQYF	TGCGCCAGCAGCTACGACAGGGTTTCCTACGAGCAGTACTTC
TRBV9	NA	NA	TRBJ2-2	CASSPQGTGELFF	TGTGCCAGCAGCCCTCAGGGAACCGGGGAGCTGTTTTTT
TRBV6-6	NA	NA	TRBJ2-3	CASSGVGTDTQYF	TGTGCCAGCAGTGGAGTCGGCACAGATACGCAGTATTTT
TRBV7-6	NA	few	TRBJ1-1	CASSPVVNTEAFF	TGTGCCAGCAGCCCCGTCGTGAACACTGAAGCTTTCTTT
TRBV30	TRBD1	NA	TRBJ1-4	CAWSVATGIYEKLFF	TGTGCCTGGAGTGTGGCGACAGGGATTTACGAAAAACTGTTTTTT
TRBV30	NA	NA	TRBJ1-5	CAWSVRSRGQPQHF	TGTGCCTGGAGTGTACGTAGTCGGGGGCAGCCCCAGCATTTT
TRBV7-9	NA	few	TRBJ1-1	CASSLMATEAFF	TGTGCCAGCAGCTTGATGGCCACTGAAGCTTTCTTT
TRBV9	NA	few	TRBJ1-4	CASSVAGYDEKLFF	TGTGCCAGCAGCGTAGCAGGGTATGATGAAAAACTGTTTTTT
TRBV18	NA	NA	TRBJ1-5	CASSPNEINQPQHF	TGTGCCAGCTCACCAAACGAGATCAATCAGCCCCAGCATTTT
TRBV29-1	NA	NA	TRBJ2-6	CSVSSGANVLTF	TGCAGCGTTTCTTCGGGGGCCAACGTCCTGACTTTC
TRBV2	TRBD2	NA	TRBJ2-1	CASSEGLAGATEQFF	TGTGCCAGCAGTGAAGGGCTAGCGGGAGCCACTGAGCAGTTCTTC
TRBV2	NA	NA	TRBJ1-1	CASGETGNTEAFF	TGTGCCAGCGGAGAGACGGGGAACACTGAAGCTTTCTTT
TRBV28	NA	few	TRBJ1-1	CASSFPSSVTEAFF	TGTGCCAGCAGTTTCCCATCCAGTGTCACTGAAGCTTTCTTT
TRBV7-3	NA	NA	TRBJ2-2	CASSPDPRGNGELFF	TGTGCCAGCAGCCCCGATCCAAGGGGGAACGGGGAGCTGTTTTTT
TRBV30	NA	NA	TRBJ2-1	CAWSVLQSYNEQFF	TGTGCCTGGAGTGTACTACAAAGTTACAATGAGCAGTTCTTC
TRBV30	NA	few	TRBJ2-5	CAWTMSTPETQYF	TGTGCCTGGACCATGTCTACCCCGGAGACCCAGTACTTC
TRBV29-1	TRBD2	NA	TRBJ2-7	CSVLLAGDLYEQYF	TGCAGCGTGTTACTAGCGGGAGATCTCTACGAGCAGTACTTC
TRBV28	NA	few	TRBJ2-7	CASTTTLGTTLTRPYEQYF	TGTGCCAGCACCACAACCCTGGGGACAACTCTCACCCGCCCCTACGAGCAGTACTTC
TRBV13	NA	NA	TRBJ2-5	CASSSYQETQYF	TGTGCCAGCAGCTCCTATCAAGAGACCCAGTACTTC
TRBV6-4	NA	few	TRBJ1-1	CASSDGSLPGAFF	TGTGCCAGCAGTGACGGATCTTTACCCGGGGCTTTCTTT
TRBV28	TRBD1	few	TRBJ2-1	CASSSPSTGGGGEQFF	TGTGCCAGCAGTTCCCCTTCCACAGGGGGCGGGGGTGAGCAGTTCTTC
TRBV29-1	NA	few	TRBJ1-1	CSVEAGGRAAFF	TGCAGCGTTGAGGCGGGGGGAAGGGCAGCTTTCTTT
TRBV23-1	NA	NA	TRBJ2-7	CASSQFGPNPYEQYF	TGCGCCAGCAGTCAATTTGGCCCGAACCCCTACGAGCAGTACTTC
TRBV30	NA	NA	TRBJ1-2	CAWSPRRALGYTF	TGTGCCTGGAGCCCCCGGAGGGCGCTTGGCTACACCTTC
TRBV7-9	TRBD2	few	TRBJ2-7	CASSFGASGSYEQYF	TGTGCCAGCAGCTTTGGGGCTAGCGGATCCTACGAGCAGTACTTC
TRBV30	TRBD2	few	TRBJ2-7	CAGYFGTSGEAQYF	TGTGCCGGCTATTTCGGGACTAGCGGCGAAGCGCAGTACTTC
TRBV29-1	TRBD1	NA	TRBJ1-4	CSGWTGGNEKLFF	TGCAGCGGATGGACAGGGGGTAATGAAAAACTGTTTTTT
TRBV9	NA	NA	TRBJ2-7	CASSVAGETYEQYF	TGTGCCAGCAGCGTAGCGGGGGAGACCTACGAGCAGTACTTC
TRBV15	TRBD1	NA	TRBJ1-2	CATSRGGTGNGYTF	TGTGCCACCAGCAGAGGGGGGACAGGGAATGGCTACACCTTC
TRBV5-1	NA	few	TRBJ1-1	CASSLREGTEAFF	TGCGCCAGCAGCTTGCGGGAGGGCACTGAAGCTTTCTTT